The sample holds a few counts of the clone carrying this TCR beta chain. Its specificity is not known. V lost 4 bases and J lost 1; bases outside the gene matches: 6. Germline loops: CDR1 SNHLY, CDR2 FYNNEI. The CDR3 loop spans 15 amino acids. These data come from a study of beta chain features in type 1 diabetes. Study conclusions and caveats: All four CD4+ subsets of Type 1 diabetes patients contained TCRB CDR3s that were moderately but significantly shorter. The VDJ junctions of type 1 diabetes patients carried fewer insertions and more deletions.

The purity of all sorted populations exceeded 98%. Every isolated RNA sample was fully reverse transcribed, so sequencing captured expressed TCRB transcripts. Assay used: immunoSEQ multiplex PCR; TCRdb lists only in-frame clones, some missing. The profile covers hundreds of thousands of clones, with more than 12% appearing a single time and just under 0.04% taken by the ten largest. The sequence was collected from a man between 18 and 35 years old with type 1 diabetes. V and J are TRBV2 and TRBJ1-1; 7 bases agree with TRBD1. What was sequenced was naive CD4+ T cells from blood. The CDR3 is CASSVQGMGNTEAFF. CDR3 nucleotide sequence: TGTGCCAGCAGTGTACAGGGGATGGGGAACACTGAAGCTTTCTTT.